This note documents a single T cell receptor (beta chain) sequence. V was cut by 2 bases and J by 3 bases, with 11 bases left in between. This CDR3 contains 14 residues. The data belong to a study of blood T cell repertoires in COVID-19. Across the study: Sources were T cells, B-cell-depleted T cells, or PBMCs; the material itself was cDNA or gDNA.

Self-reported history from a screening survey and questionnaire set each donor's cohort. Cohort 3 donors counted as recovered after two negative PCRs, clearance, or resolved symptoms. Sequencing used immunoSEQ multiplex PCR; TCRdb keeps in-frame clones, though not all of them. The sample holds approximately 260,000 clones, under 90% seen once. The chain carries TRBV23-1 and TRBJ2-7; D is perhaps TRBD1 (6 bases). TRBV23-1 has ORF status, its function being uncertain. Sample: PBMCs or T cells enriched from blood (not recorded which). The sequence was collected from a woman aged 55-70 years who had recovered from COVID-19. CDR3 loop: CASSQKQTGYEQYF. CDR3 bases: TGCGCCAGCAGTCAAAAACAGACAGGCTACGAGCAGTACTTC.